These 10 T cell receptor beta chains came from one sample sequenced in a study of OX40 agonist ivuxolimab in advanced cancers. TCRdb's table, derived via immunoSEQ multiplex PCR, lists solely in-frame clones and lacks some. The sample shows approximately 70,000 clones, roughly 90% of them seen only once. The sequencing here drew on CD4+ or CD8+ T cells sorted from blood, taken in a trial of the OX40 agonist ivuxolimab. Source of these receptors: an adult with an advanced solid tumor such as melanoma, head and neck, liver or kidney cancer.

This chain's CDR3 is CASSLGMSSPGELFF. The CDR3 DNA is TGTGCCAGCAGCTTAGGGATGTCTAGCCCCGGGGAGCTGTTTTTT. The genes are TRBV11-3 and TRBJ2-2; possibly TRBD2 for D (5 bases). Germline V gene sequence: CDR1 SGHNT, CDR2 YENEEA. Trimming took 1 base from V and 6 from J, leaving 12 bases between them. CDR3 size: 15 residues.

The chain has TRBV18 and TRBJ2-7, with D perhaps matching TRBD1 (6 bases). Per the germline V gene, CDR1 is KGHSH and CDR2 is LQKENI. This CDR3 has 13 amino acids. Trimming took off 6 bases at V and 5 bases at J, with 14 bases between the two ends. CDR3 coding DNA: TGTGCCAGCTCTCAGCAGGACAGAAACGAGCAGTACTTC. It specifies CASSQQDRNEQYF.

The CDR3 spells CASSEPGQRAYEQYF. In DNA, the CDR3 is TGTGCCAGCAGTGAGCCGGGACAGCGAGCCTACGAGCAGTACTTC. The J gene is TRBJ2-7, the V gene TRBV25-1, with 7 bases matching TRBD1. The CDR3 is made up of 15 amino acids. Germline assignment: CDR1 MGHDK and CDR2 SYGVNS. V trimming: 3 bases; J trimming: 2 bases; junction bases outside the gene matches: 7.

This sequence joins TRBV27 and TRBJ1-1; D gene unclear. V shed 7 bases and J shed 5 bases, with 17 bases lying between them. The V gene's germline CDR1 is MNHEY and CDR2 SMNVEV (reference sequence). CDR3 length: 14 residues. The CDR3 reads CASTPTLGRTEAFF. The CDR3 coding sequence is TGTGCCAGCACCCCGACACTCGGAAGGACTGAAGCTTTCTTT.

The chain combines TRBV2 with TRBJ2-5; unclear D gene. CDR1 and CDR2 from the germline V gene are SNHLY and FYNNEI. V was clipped by 6 bases and J by 5 bases, with 13 bases between them. The CDR3 is 13 amino acids. In DNA, the CDR3 is TGTGCCAGCAGAAAGGAACACTGGGAGACCCAGTACTTC. Protein: CASRKEHWETQYF.

This rearrangement joins TRBV5-1 to TRBJ1-1, with 7 bases matching TRBD1. The CDR3 has 15 residues. Germline assignment: CDR1 SGHRS and CDR2 YFSETQ. V shed 6 bases, J shed 5 bases, and the junction held 13 bases outside the gene matches. In DNA, the CDR3 is TGCGCCAGCACCCAGGGGGGGACCTCCGGGACTGAAGCTTTCTTT. Protein product: CASTQGGTSGTEAFF.

V usage is TRBV6-6 and J usage is TRBJ2-7, with a weak D call TRBD1 (5 bases). With 5 bases removed from V and 6 bases from J, the gap between germline ends came to 11 bases. CDR3 length: 12 amino acids. Germline V CDR1 and CDR2: MNHNY, SVGAGI (reference sequence). The CDR3 DNA reads TGTGCCAGCAGTCGACAGCCAGCCGAGCAGTACTTC. Amino acid sequence: CASSRQPAEQYF.

V is TRBV6-5 and J is TRBJ2-3, with D unresolved. The length of the CDR3 is 16 residues. Germline values: CDR1 MNHEY, CDR2 SVGAGI. The V and J ends lost 0 bases and 0 bases respectively, with 10 bases between them. Here the CDR3 DNA reads TGTGCCAGCAGTTACTCATCGAGATTTAGCACAGATACGCAGTATTTT. Its protein is CASSYSSRFSTDTQYF.

This sequence joins TRBV5-1 and TRBJ1-2; 9 positions agree with TRBD1. The germline CDR1 and CDR2 sequences are SGHRS and YFSETQ. The length of the CDR3 is 15 residues. V lost 0 bases, J lost 7 bases, and 7 bases stayed unmatched. The CDR3, as DNA: TGCGCCAGCAGCTTGGCCCTGGGACAGGGCGGTGGCTACACCTTC. This translates into CASSLALGQGGGYTF.

This clone has a handful of counts. This sequence joins TRBV5-1 and TRBJ2-2; 9 nucleotides match TRBD1. With V trimmed by 0 bases and J by 6 bases, 3 bases remained unmatched. The CDR3 length is 15 residues. Germline CDR1 is SGHRS and CDR2 is YFSETQ. The CDR3 DNA reads TGCGCCAGCAGCTTGGGACAGGGGGTCGCCGGGGAGCTGTTTTTT. It translates to CASSLGQGVAGELFF.